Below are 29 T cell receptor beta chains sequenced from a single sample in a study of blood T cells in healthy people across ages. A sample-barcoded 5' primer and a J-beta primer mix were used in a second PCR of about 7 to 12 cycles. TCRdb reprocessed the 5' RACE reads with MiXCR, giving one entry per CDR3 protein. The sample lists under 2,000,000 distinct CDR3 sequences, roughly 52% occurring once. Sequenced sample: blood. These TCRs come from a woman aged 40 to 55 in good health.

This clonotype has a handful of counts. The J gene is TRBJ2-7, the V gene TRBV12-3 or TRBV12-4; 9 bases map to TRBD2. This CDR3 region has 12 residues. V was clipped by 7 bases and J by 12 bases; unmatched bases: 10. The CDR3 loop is CASNLPGLAPYF. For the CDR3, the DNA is TGTGCCAGCAACCTACCGGGACTAGCTCCGTACTTC.

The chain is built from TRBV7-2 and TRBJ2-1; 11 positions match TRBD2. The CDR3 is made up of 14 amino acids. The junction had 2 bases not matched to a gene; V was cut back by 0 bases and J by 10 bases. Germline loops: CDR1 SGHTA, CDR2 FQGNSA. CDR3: CASSLAPSGGEQFF. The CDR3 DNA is TGTGCCAGCAGCTTAGCCCCTAGCGGGGGGGAGCAGTTCTTC.

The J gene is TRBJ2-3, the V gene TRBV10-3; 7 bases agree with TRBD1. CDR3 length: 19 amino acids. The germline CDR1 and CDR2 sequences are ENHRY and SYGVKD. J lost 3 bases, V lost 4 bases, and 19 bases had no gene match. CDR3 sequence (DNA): TGTGCCATCAGTGCCTCCTCAGAAGTGACAGGGTCCGTAACAGATACGCAGTATTTT. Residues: CAISASSEVTGSVTDTQYF.

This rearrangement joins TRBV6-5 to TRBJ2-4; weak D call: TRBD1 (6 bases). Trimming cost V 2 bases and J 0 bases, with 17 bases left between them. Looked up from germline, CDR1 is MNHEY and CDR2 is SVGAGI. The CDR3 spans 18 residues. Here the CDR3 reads CASSYRDAGRGAKNIQYF. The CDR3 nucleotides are TGTGCCAGCAGTTACAGAGATGCGGGCAGGGGAGCCAAAAACATTCAGTACTTC.

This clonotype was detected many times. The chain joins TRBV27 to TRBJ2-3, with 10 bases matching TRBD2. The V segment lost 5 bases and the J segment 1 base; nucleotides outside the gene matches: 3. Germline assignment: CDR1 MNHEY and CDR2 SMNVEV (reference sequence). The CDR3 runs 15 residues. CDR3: CASSKRGGRTDTQYF. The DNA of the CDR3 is TGTGCCAGCAGTAAGCGGGGGGGACGCACAGATACGCAGTATTTT.

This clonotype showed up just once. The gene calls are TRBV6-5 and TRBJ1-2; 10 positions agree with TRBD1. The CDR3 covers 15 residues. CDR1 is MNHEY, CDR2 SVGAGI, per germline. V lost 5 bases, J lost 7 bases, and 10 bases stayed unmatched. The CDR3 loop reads CASSTPGQGPCGYTF. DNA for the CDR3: TGTGCCAGCAGTACTCCGGGACAGGGGCCGTGTGGCTACACCTTC.

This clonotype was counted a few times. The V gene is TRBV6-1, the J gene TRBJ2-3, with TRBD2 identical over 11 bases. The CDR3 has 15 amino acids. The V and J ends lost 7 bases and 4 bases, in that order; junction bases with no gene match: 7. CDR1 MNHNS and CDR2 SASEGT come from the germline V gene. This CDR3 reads CASNNLAGGSDTQYF. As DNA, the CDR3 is TGTGCCAGCAATAACCTAGCGGGGGGTTCAGATACGCAGTATTTT.

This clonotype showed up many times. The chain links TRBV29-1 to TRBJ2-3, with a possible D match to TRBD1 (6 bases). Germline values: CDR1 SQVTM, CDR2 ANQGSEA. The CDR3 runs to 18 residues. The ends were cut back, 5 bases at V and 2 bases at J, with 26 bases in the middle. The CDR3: CSVSGVRITGSITDTQYF. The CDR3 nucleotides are TGCAGCGTTTCAGGGGTTAGAATAACGGGCTCCATCACAGATACGCAGTATTTT.

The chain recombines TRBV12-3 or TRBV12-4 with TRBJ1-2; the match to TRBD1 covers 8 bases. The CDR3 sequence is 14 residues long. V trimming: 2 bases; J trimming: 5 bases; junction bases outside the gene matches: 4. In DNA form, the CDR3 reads TGTGCCAGCAGTTTACGGACAGGGCCTTATGGCTACACCTTC. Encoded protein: CASSLRTGPYGYTF.

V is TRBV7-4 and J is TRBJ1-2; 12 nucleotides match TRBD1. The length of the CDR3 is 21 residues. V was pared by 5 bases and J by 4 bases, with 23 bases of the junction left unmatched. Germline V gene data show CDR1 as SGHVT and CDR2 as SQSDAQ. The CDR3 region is CASSPSNLTPGQGASCYGYTF. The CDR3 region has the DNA TGTGCCAGCAGCCCAAGCAACTTAACCCCGGGACAGGGGGCCTCGTGCTATGGCTACACCTTC.

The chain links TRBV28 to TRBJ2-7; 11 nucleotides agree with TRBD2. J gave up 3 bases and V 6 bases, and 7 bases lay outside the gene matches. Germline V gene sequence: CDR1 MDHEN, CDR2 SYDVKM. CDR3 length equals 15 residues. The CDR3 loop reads CASRPTSGGHYEQYF. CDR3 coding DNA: TGTGCCAGCAGACCTACTAGCGGGGGACACTACGAGCAGTACTTC.

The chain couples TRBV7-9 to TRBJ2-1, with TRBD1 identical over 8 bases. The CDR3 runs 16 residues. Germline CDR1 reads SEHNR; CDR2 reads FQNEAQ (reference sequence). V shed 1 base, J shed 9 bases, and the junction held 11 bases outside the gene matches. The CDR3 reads CASSLGQGLPPAEQFF. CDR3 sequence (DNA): TGTGCCAGCAGCTTAGGACAGGGGTTGCCCCCAGCTGAGCAGTTCTTC. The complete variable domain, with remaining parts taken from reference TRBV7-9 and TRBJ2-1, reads DTGVSQNPRHKITKRGQNVTFRCDPISEHNRLYWYRQTLGQGPEFLTYFQNEAQLEKSRLLSDRFSAERPKGSFSTLEIQRTEQGDSAMYLCASSLGQGLPPAEQFFGPGTRLTVL.

CDR3 sequence reads: CASSQDFAGTNYEQYF. The CDR3 coding sequence is TGTGCCAGCAGCCAAGATTTCGCCGGGACAAATTACGAGCAGTACTTC. The chain carries TRBV3-1 and TRBJ2-7; D might be TRBD1 (6 bases). CDR1 is LGHDT and CDR2 is YNNKEL in the germline V gene (reference sequence). Trimming removed 0 bases at V and 4 bases at J, with 16 bases between. This CDR3 comprises 16 residues.

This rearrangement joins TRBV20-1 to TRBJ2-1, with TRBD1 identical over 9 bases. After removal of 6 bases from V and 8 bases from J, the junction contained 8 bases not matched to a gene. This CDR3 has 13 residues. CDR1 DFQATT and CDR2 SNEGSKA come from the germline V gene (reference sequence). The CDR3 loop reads CSAPGQGIDEQFF. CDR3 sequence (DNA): TGCAGTGCCCCGGGACAGGGAATCGATGAGCAGTTCTTC.

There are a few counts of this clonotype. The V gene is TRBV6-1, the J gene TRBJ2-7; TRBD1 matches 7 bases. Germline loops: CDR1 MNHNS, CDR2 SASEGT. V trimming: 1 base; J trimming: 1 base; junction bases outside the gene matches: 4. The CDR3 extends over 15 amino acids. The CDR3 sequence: CASSEGQGRSYEQYF. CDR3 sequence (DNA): TGTGCCAGCAGTGAAGGACAGGGTCGGTCCTACGAGCAGTACTTC.

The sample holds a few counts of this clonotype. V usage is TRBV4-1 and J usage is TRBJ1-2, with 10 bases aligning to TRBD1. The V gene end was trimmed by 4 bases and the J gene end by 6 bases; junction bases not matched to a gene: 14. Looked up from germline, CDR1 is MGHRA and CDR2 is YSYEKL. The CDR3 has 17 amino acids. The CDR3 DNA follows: TGCGCCAGCAGCCTTGGAGGGACTCCGACAGGGGGCAATGGCTACACCTTC. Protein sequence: CASSLGGTPTGGNGYTF.

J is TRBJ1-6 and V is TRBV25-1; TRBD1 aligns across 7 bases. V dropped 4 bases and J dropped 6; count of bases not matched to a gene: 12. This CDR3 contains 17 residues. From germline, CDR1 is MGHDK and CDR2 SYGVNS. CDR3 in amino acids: CASSGGTEGRSNSPLHF. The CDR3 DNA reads TGTGCCAGCAGTGGAGGGACAGAAGGAAGGAGTAATTCACCCCTCCACTTT. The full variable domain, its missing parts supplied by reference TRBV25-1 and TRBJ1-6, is EADIYQTPRYLVIGTGKKITLECSQTMGHDKMYWYQQDPGMELHLIHYSYGVNSTEKGDLSSESTVSRIRTEHFPLTLESARPSHTSQYLCASSGGTEGRSNSPLHFGNGTRLTVT.

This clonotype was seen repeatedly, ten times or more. The CDR3 DNA follows: TGTGCCAGCAGTTTAGGACTTAACACAGATACGCAGTATTTT. The encoded protein is CASSLGLNTDTQYF. This chain joins TRBV27 and TRBJ2-3; D is possibly TRBD2 (5 bases). In germline, CDR1 is MNHEY, CDR2 SMNVEV (reference sequence). Trimming stripped 2 bases from V and 2 bases from J, with 8 bases between. The CDR3 is 14 amino acids.

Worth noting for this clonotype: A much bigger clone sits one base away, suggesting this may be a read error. This CDR3 reads CSVREGGVQQETQYF. DNA for the CDR3: TGCAGTGTTAGAGAGGGCGGGGTTCAACAAGAGACCCAGTACTTC. The chain joins TRBV20-1 to TRBJ2-5; D is possibly TRBD2 (6 bases). Germline lookup yields CDR1 DFQATT and CDR2 SNEGSKA (reference sequence). The CDR3 loop spans 15 amino acids.

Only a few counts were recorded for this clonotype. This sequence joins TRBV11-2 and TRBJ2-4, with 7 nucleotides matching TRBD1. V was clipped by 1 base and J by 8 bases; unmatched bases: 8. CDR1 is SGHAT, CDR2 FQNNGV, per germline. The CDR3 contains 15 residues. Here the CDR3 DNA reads TGTGCCAGCAGCTTAGTCCGGCAGGGGGAAGACATTCAGTACTTC. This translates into CASSLVRQGEDIQYF.

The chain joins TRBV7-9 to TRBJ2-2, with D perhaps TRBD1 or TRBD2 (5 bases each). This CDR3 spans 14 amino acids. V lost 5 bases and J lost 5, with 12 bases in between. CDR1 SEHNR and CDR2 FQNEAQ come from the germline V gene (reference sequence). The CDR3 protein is CASSPYGATGELFF. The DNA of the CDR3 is TGTGCCAGCAGCCCCTACGGGGCGACCGGGGAGCTGTTTTTT.

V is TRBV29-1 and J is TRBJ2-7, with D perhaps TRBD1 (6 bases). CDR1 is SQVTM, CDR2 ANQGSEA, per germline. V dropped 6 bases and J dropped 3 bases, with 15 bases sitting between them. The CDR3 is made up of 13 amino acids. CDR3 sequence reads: CSVNRDIGYEQYF. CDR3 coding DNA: TGCAGCGTGAACCGGGACATAGGCTACGAGCAGTACTTC.

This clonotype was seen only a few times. As DNA, the CDR3 is TGTGCCAGCAGTTTCACTAGCGCGAGCACAGATACGCAGTATTTT. Amino acids: CASSFTSASTDTQYF. The gene calls are TRBV12-3 or TRBV12-4 and TRBJ2-3, with 7 bases lining up with TRBD2. V trimming: 3 bases; J trimming: 0 bases; junction bases outside the gene matches: 3. This CDR3 contains 15 residues.

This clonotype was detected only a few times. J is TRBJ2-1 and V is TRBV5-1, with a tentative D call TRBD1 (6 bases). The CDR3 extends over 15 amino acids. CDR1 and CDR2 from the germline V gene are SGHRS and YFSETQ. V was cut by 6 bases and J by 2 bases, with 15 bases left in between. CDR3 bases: TGCGCCAGCACTCAGCCGGACAGCGCCTACAATGAGCAGTTCTTC. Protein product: CASTQPDSAYNEQFF.

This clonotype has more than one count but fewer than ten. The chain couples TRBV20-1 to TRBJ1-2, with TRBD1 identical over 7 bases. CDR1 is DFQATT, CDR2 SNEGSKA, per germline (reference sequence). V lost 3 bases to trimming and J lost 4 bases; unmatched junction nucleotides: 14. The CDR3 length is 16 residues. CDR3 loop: CSARHRDSKTLYGYTF. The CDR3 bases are TGCAGTGCTAGGCACCGGGACAGCAAAACACTCTATGGCTACACCTTC.

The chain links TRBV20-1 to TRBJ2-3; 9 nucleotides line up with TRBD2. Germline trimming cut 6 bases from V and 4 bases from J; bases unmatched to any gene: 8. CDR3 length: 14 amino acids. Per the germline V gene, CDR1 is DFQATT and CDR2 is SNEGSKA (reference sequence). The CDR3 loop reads CSAAGGGAPDTQYF. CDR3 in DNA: TGCAGTGCCGCGGGCGGGGGGGCCCCAGATACGCAGTATTTT.

The CDR3 DNA sequence: TGCAGCGTGCCCCCTATAGCAGGGAACTATGGCTACACCTTC. Protein product: CSVPPIAGNYGYTF. The V and J genes are TRBV29-1 and TRBJ1-2, with D perhaps TRBD1 (5 bases). Germline V gene data show CDR1 as SQVTM and CDR2 as ANQGSEA. V lost 6 bases, J lost 2 bases, and 16 bases lay in between. This CDR3 is 14 amino acids long.

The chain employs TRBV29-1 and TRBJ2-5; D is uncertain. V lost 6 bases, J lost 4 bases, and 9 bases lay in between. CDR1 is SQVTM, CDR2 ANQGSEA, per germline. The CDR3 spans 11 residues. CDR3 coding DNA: TGCAGCGTCGCGGACCCAGAGACCCAGTACTTC. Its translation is CSVADPETQYF.

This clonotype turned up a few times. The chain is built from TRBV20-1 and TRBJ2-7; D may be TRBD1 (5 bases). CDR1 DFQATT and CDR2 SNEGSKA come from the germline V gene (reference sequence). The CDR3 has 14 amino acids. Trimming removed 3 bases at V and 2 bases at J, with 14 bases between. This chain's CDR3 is CSARAPRAPYEQYF. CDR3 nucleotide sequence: TGCAGTGCTAGGGCGCCCAGGGCTCCCTACGAGCAGTACTTC.